This passage covers 19 T cell receptor beta chains from one sample sequenced in a study of breast tumors, draining lymph nodes, adjacent tissues. One entry per CDR3 protein results from TCRdb running MiXCR on the multiplex PCR reads. The sample lists 200,000 to 250,000 distinct CDR3 sequences, less than 40% occurring once. The lymph nodes were axillary draining lymph nodes from breast cancer patients. The sample taken for sequencing was axillary lymph node tissue. The origin of the receptors is a female donor with breast cancer. Some clones in this sample may be carry-over from other donors' samples.

In DNA form, the CDR3 reads TGTGCCAGTAGTGGCTTGGGGACAGCTGGAAACACCATATATTTT. This codes for CASSGLGTAGNTIYF. V usage is TRBV19 and J usage is TRBJ1-3, with 7 bases aligning to TRBD1. Germline V gives CDR1 LNHDA, CDR2 SQIVND (reference sequence). J was trimmed by 2 bases and V by 5 bases; bases with no gene match: 6. This CDR3 spans 15 amino acids.

Written as DNA, the CDR3 is TGCAGCGTTCTTCTAGCGGGAGGGGACTGGACCCAGTACTTC. Its protein product is CSVLLAGGDWTQYF. The chain carries TRBV29-1 and TRBJ2-5, with 12 bases matching TRBD2. V dropped 5 bases and J dropped 7; count of bases not matched to a gene: 8. This CDR3 is built from 14 residues. Germline CDR1 SQVTM, CDR2 ANQGSEA.

V usage is TRBV5-1 and J usage is TRBJ2-1, with 9 bases fitting TRBD2. CDR1 SGHRS and CDR2 YFSETQ come from the germline V gene. The CDR3 length is 15 residues. With 7 bases clipped from V and 10 bases from J, the junction kept 15 bases outside the gene matches. The CDR3 DNA is TGCGCCAGCGGTTTTAGCGGGAGCGGTAGTAAGGAGCAGTTCTTC. Residues: CASGFSGSGSKEQFF.

This rearrangement joins TRBV9 to TRBJ1-6; tentative D call: TRBD1 (5 bases). In germline, CDR1 is SGDLS, CDR2 YYNGEE. The V end lost 5 bases, the J end lost 7 bases, and 22 bases lay between the germline ends. CDR3 length: 17 amino acids. The CDR3 DNA reads as TGTGCCAGCAGTGCGCAGGGTTCCTCTGTGAGGAATTCACCCCTCCACTTT. It specifies CASSAQGSSVRNSPLHF.

Note on this clonotype: It may be a read error: a sequence one base away is much more abundant. This chain uses TRBV20-1 with TRBJ2-4, with D possibly matching TRBD1 (5 bases). Germline V CDR1 and CDR2: DFQATT, SNEGSKA (reference sequence). CDR3 length: 12 amino acids. The CDR3, as DNA: TGCAGTGCTAGAGAGGGGCCCAACATTCGGTACTTC. Its translation: CSAREGPNIRYF.

J is TRBJ2-7 and V is TRBV6-2 or TRBV6-3; tentatively, D is TRBD2 (6 bases). V lost 2 bases to trimming and J lost 3 bases, with 17 bases between them. Germline V lookup: CDR1 MNHEY, CDR2 SVGEGT. This CDR3 is built from 16 residues. The CDR3 is CASSYPPGVAVYEQYF. The CDR3 nucleotides are TGTGCCAGCAGTTACCCCCCCGGAGTAGCGGTCTACGAGCAGTACTTC.

The chain employs TRBV7-8 and TRBJ2-7; 8 positions agree with TRBD2. The CDR3 totals 12 residues. CDR1 is SGHVS, CDR2 FQNEAQ, per germline. J gave up 2 bases and V 6 bases, and 0 bases lay outside the gene matches. CDR3 sequence: CASRGLAYEQYF. The CDR3 DNA reads TGTGCCAGCAGGGGACTAGCCTACGAGCAGTACTTC. Looking up the rest from reference TRBV7-8 and TRBJ2-7 gives the full variable domain: GAGVSQSPRYKVAKRGQDVALRCDPISGHVSLFWYQQALGQGPEFLTYFQNEAQLDKSGLPSDRFFAERPEGSVSTLKIQRTQQEDSAVYLCASRGLAYEQYFGPGTRLTVT.

This clonotype has a count of ten or more. A much larger clone differs from this one at a single base, so this may be a read error. The genes are TRBV15 and TRBJ2-7; no firm D call. Germline V CDR1 and CDR2: LNHNV, YYDKDF (reference sequence). This CDR3 comprises 15 residues. DNA for the CDR3: TGTGCCACCGGCAGAGATCGGATCTCCTCCTACGAGCAGTACTTC. Translated: CATGRDRISSYEQYF.

This clonotype was seen ten or more times. The CDR3 coding sequence is TGTGCCAGCAGCTCGACAGGGGGCCAGGGAAACACCATATATTTT. Residues: CASSSTGGQGNTIYF. The chain couples TRBV7-2 to TRBJ1-3; 10 bases fit TRBD1. V gave up 4 bases and J gave up 4 bases; unmatched junction bases: 4. Germline V gene sequence: CDR1 SGHTA, CDR2 FQGNSA. The CDR3 length is 15 residues.

This clonotype occurred many times. The chain is built from TRBV18 and TRBJ1-5, with D uncertain. Germline CDR1 reads KGHSH; CDR2 reads LQKENI. This CDR3 is built from 13 residues. V was trimmed by 8 bases and J by 4 bases, leaving 12 bases between them. CDR3 coding DNA: TGTGCCAGCAGCCCGGGAGGGAATCAGCCCCAGCATTTT. It yields the protein CASSPGGNQPQHF.

This clonotype showed up many times. This sequence joins TRBV15 and TRBJ2-1; 7 bases are shared with TRBD1. CDR1 and CDR2 from the germline V gene are LNHNV and YYDKDF (reference sequence). This CDR3 contains 17 residues. V lost 1 base and J lost 7; bases outside the gene matches: 13. CDR3 in amino acids: CATSRAVFKSTGNEQFF. The CDR3 coding sequence is TGTGCCACCAGCAGAGCGGTTTTTAAGTCGACAGGGAATGAGCAGTTCTTC.

This chain uses TRBV20-1 with TRBJ1-4; D is unresolved. V was pared by 5 bases and J by 10 bases, with 14 bases between. The germline V gene encodes CDR1 DFQATT and CDR2 SNEGSKA (reference sequence). The CDR3 has 12 amino acids. The CDR3 region has the DNA TGCAGTGCTCTAGACGCGGATGGAAAACTGTTTTTT. It translates to CSALDADGKLFF.

This clonotype was recorded many times. V is TRBV20-1 and J is TRBJ2-1; 7 nucleotides align to TRBD2. Per the germline V gene, CDR1 is DFQATT and CDR2 is SNEGSKA (reference sequence). V lost 6 bases, J lost 8 bases, and 7 bases stayed unmatched. This CDR3 spans 12 amino acids. The CDR3 DNA reads TGCAGTGCGAGACTAGCTGCCCATGAGCAGTTCTTC. Translating gives CSARLAAHEQFF.

In its sample, this clonotype was seen many times. The chain links TRBV6-1 to TRBJ2-7, with 7 bases that match TRBD1. Germline V gene sequence: CDR1 MNHNS, CDR2 SASEGT. This CDR3 is built from 14 residues. J was trimmed by 3 bases and V by 6 bases; bases with no gene match: 8. The CDR3 DNA reads as TGTGCCAGCAGCCTTTGGACAGGAGACTACGAGCAGTACTTC. This gives the protein CASSLWTGDYEQYF.

The chain carries TRBV29-1 and TRBJ2-5; 13 bases map to TRBD2. Losses at the gene ends were 8 bases for V and 6 bases for J; bases not matched to a gene: 12. Germline-derived CDR1 and CDR2 are SQVTM and ANQGSEA. CDR3 size: 15 residues. CDR3 amino acids: CSSFRTSGRSQTQYF. CDR3 nucleotides: TGCAGCAGTTTTCGGACTAGCGGGAGAAGTCAGACCCAGTACTTC.

The J gene is TRBJ2-2, the V gene TRBV28; 10 nucleotides agree with TRBD2. The CDR3 loop spans 16 amino acids. The germline CDR1 and CDR2 sequences are MDHEN and SYDVKM. The junction had 6 bases not matched to a gene; V was cut back by 1 base and J by 7 bases. This CDR3 is CASSLSLAGVGGELFF. In nucleotides, the CDR3 is TGTGCCAGCAGTTTATCCCTAGCGGGAGTGGGCGGGGAGCTGTTTTTT.

Only one count was recorded for this clonotype. The chain is built from TRBV29-1 and TRBJ2-7; TRBD2 agrees at 12 bases. This CDR3 is built from 15 residues. Trimming at V came to 3 bases and at J to 4 bases, leaving 7 bases not matched to a gene. Germline assignment: CDR1 SQVTM and CDR2 ANQGSEA. As DNA, the CDR3 is TGCAGCGTTGAGACTAGCGGGAGCATCAGATACGAGCAGTACTTC. Its protein product is CSVETSGSIRYEQYF.

There are many counts of this clonotype. This may arise from a read error, as a much more abundant clone is one base away. The CDR3 ends on some other residue instead of the conserved phenylalanine or tryptophan, so this is likely a read error. The J gene is TRBJ1-2, the V gene TRBV9; D is perhaps TRBD1 (6 bases). V was clipped by 0 bases and J by 6 bases, with 9 bases between them. The V gene's germline CDR1 is SGDLS and CDR2 YYNGEE. The CDR3 is 13 amino acids. The CDR3 reads CASSVGGADGYTS. The CDR3 nucleotides are TGTGCCAGCAGCGTAGGGGGGGCGGATGGCTACACCTCC.

The table lists this clonotype with a few counts. A read error may explain this, as a much larger clone is one base away. This chain uses TRBV11-2 with TRBJ1-3, with no clear D. Per germline, CDR1 SGHAT and CDR2 FQNNGV. The CDR3 totals 15 residues. The DNA for the CDR3 is TGTGCCAGCAGCTTAGTTCGGCACTCTGGAGACACCATATATTTT. It specifies CASSLVRHSGDTIYF.